Below are 3 T cell receptor beta chains sequenced from a single sample in a study of blood T cells in healthy people across ages (dated by TCRdb to between 2014 and 2017). Preparation of the library involved 5' RACE. The sequencer was an Illumina HiSeq 2500. A second roughly 7 to 11 cycle PCR used a sample-barcoded 5' primer and a J-beta primer mix. TCRdb itself trimmed the public reads at Q25 with fastp, ran MiXCR and retained productive beta chains. Rows are unified per CDR3 protein, each entry keeping the most common DNA and genes. The sample table records hundreds of thousands of distinct CDR3 sequences; around 50% of these occur just once. The ten largest clones take up about a sixth of the sample. The sequenced sample consisted of blood. The receptors were sampled from an elderly man in good health.

This clonotype was observed a few times. The chain has TRBV5-1 and TRBJ1-5; maybe TRBD1 (6 bases). The CDR3 is 15 amino acids. From germline, CDR1 is SGHRS and CDR2 YFSETQ. With 3 bases removed from V and 4 bases from J, the gap between germline ends came to 14 bases. DNA for the CDR3: TGCGCCAGCAGCTCGGAGGGGGGGCGGAATCAGCCCCAGCATTTT. As protein: CASSSEGGRNQPQHF.

This chain joins TRBV7-3 and TRBJ2-1; 12 positions agree with TRBD2. After removal of 6 bases from V and 7 bases from J, the junction contained 10 bases not matched to a gene. From germline, CDR1 is SGHTA and CDR2 FQGTGA. The length of the CDR3 is 16 residues. CDR3 nucleotide sequence: TGTGCCAGCAGGGGGGCTAGCGGGAGGGCCCGAAATGAGCAGTTCTTC. Encoded protein: CASRGASGRARNEQFF.

This chain joins TRBV12-3 or TRBV12-4 and TRBJ2-1; TRBD2 might be the D (6 bases). V lost 2 bases and J lost 6, with 11 bases in between. This CDR3 is 14 amino acids long. The CDR3 DNA reads as TGTGCCAGCAGTTTACATAGGACTATCAATGAGCAGTTCTTC. Protein: CASSLHRTINEQFF.